This TCR beta chain came from a study of PD-1 blockade in classical Hodgkin lymphoma. Study information: Treatment was intravenous nivolumab, 3 mg/kg every 2 weeks, until progression. The study's findings and limits: The baseline diversity of complete responders showed similarity to that of newly diagnosed patients.

TCRdb keeps only in-frame clones here, not all; method: immunoSEQ multiplex PCR. The sample lists about 93,000 clones; about three quarters were seen once. The germline V gene encodes CDR1 MGHRA and CDR2 YSYEKL. This CDR3 has 16 residues. V lost 2 bases, J lost 3 bases, and 6 bases stayed unmatched. Indicated time point: cycle 4 day 1 (C4D1), after 6 weeks of nivolumab. After autologous stem cell transplantation all patients relapsed, and prior brentuximab vedotin exposure differed between cohorts. As regards this clone: Its target is not known.

This specimen was peripheral blood mononuclear cells (PBMCs), taken before the fourth cycle of nivolumab. The chain has TRBV4-1 and TRBJ2-4; 8 bases agree with TRBD1. This clonotype was obtained from a human donor with classical Hodgkin lymphoma. The CDR3 nucleotides read TGCGCCAGCAGCCAAAGCCAGGGGGCCCTCAAAAACATTCAGTACTTC. This translates into CASSQSQGALKNIQYF.